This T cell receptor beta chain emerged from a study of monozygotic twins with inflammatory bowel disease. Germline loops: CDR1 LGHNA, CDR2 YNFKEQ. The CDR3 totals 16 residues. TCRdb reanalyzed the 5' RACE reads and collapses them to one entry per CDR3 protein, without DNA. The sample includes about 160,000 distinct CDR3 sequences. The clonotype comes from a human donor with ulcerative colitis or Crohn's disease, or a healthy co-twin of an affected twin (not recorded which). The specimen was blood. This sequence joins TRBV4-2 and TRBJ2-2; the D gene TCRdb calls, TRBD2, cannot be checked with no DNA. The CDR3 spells CASSQDAASPTGELFF.